The entry below gives a single TCR beta chain sequence along with its context. After removal of 1 base from V and 5 bases from J, the junction contained 9 bases not matched to a gene. Per germline, CDR1 SGHRS and CDR2 YFSETQ. The length of the CDR3 is 15 residues. The data were obtained in a study of blood T cell repertoires in COVID-19. In the original workflow: For nucleated cells, counts were estimated from reference gene primer amplification. TCRdb's copy holds only in-frame clones and misses some; the assay was immunoSEQ multiplex PCR. V and J calls and clone size are given by that table; D and trimming were obtained from the DNA. The data show fewer than 150,000 clones, over 70% seen once.

This receptor was obtained from a man older than 75 with acute or convalescent COVID-19. The chain has TRBV5-1 and TRBJ2-7; 7 bases fit TRBD2. The sequenced sample was peripheral blood. The CDR3 bases are TGCGCCAGCAGCTTGTCGGTGGGGGGGTTCAACGAGCAGTACTTC. This sequence encodes CASSLSVGGFNEQYF.